The clone carrying this T cell receptor beta chain has only one observation. Its antigen remains unknown. A junction boundary mismatches the germline segment, possibly from a read error. This record comes from a study of cytomegalovirus exposure and HLA in healthy donors. Study-wide results and limits: The likely origin of a cluster of highly shared sequence variants was a sequencing artifact.

With 60 Vbeta and 13 Jbeta primers, the PCR was carried out. The protocol was immunoSEQ multiplex PCR, while the TCRdb copy is restricted to in-frame clones and leaves out a portion. Among about 78,000 clones, approximately 57% were seen once, and the ten largest hold more than 5%. The CDR3 consists of 15 residues. Germline V gene lookup returns CDR1 SQVTM and CDR2 ANQGSEA. Sequenced sample: PBMCs. The TCR sequence derives from a man aged 25-40 years in good health and CMV-seropositive. The chain employs TRBV29-1 and TRBJ2-1; 7 bases match TRBD1. CDR3 sequence: CSVEAGDRPYSEQFF. The CDR3 nucleotides are TGCAGCGTTGAAGCTGGGGACAGACCCTACAGTGAGCAGTTCTTC.